This T cell receptor (beta chain) was captured by sequencing in a study of blood T cell repertoires in COVID-19. Study-wide background: Acute and convalescent COVID-19 specimens originated in the United States, Italy and Spain.

Clones were read by immunoSEQ multiplex PCR, and TCRdb kept only the in-frame ones, dropping some. The sample gives approximately 18,000 clones, around 84% of which show up once; roughly a sixth is in the top ten. CDR1 is KGHDR, CDR2 SFDVKD, per germline. The CDR3 runs 13 residues. The V end was cut by 7 bases, the J end by 8 bases, with 14 bases between. This receptor was identified in a human donor with active COVID-19. The donor label of this sample is uncertain. Material: peripheral blood. The chain uses TRBV24-1 and TRBJ2-1; perhaps TRBD2 as D (7 bases). CDR3 sequence reads: CATSDWRGHEQFF. The CDR3 region has the DNA TGTGCCACCAGCGACTGGCGGGGGCATGAGCAGTTCTTC.